This T cell receptor beta chain was sequenced in a study of early T cells in non-severe SARS-CoV-2 infection. Study results and caveats: Anti-spike CD8 responses were favored in VDJdb matching, and private and CD4 specificities were missed.

Individual cDNA molecules were tagged with unique molecular identifiers, the study reported. From the 5' RACE reads, TCRdb called clonotypes with MiXCR, one entry per CDR3 protein. The repertoire consists of tens of thousands of distinct CDR3 sequences, with approximately 11% occurring once and the leading ten covering around 16%. The table lists this clonotype with many counts. Its antigen is undetermined. With 1 base clipped from V and 3 bases from J, the junction kept 8 bases outside the gene matches. There are 17 residues in the CDR3. In germline, CDR1 is SNHLY, CDR2 FYNNEI. J is TRBJ2-7 and V is TRBV2; 11 bases are a match to TRBD2. This clonotype originated in an adult who was a healthcare worker with PCR-confirmed SARS-CoV-2 infection or an uninfected control (not recorded which). The sequencing used whole blood, collected at baseline. CDR3 region: CASSEGLAGRRIYEQYF. CDR3 in DNA: TGTGCCAGCAGTGAAGGACTAGCGGGACGACGAATCTACGAGCAGTACTTC.